This T cell receptor beta chain was identified during a study of OX40 agonist ivuxolimab in advanced cancers. Study-wide background: Earlier anti-PD-1, anti-PD-L1 or anti-CTLA-4 therapy was permitted; over 35% had received some. Study observations and caveats: Expanded clones belonging to CD8+ T cells outnumbered, on average, those of CD4+.

TCRdb keeps only in-frame clones here, not all; method: immunoSEQ multiplex PCR. The data hold some 82,000 clones, with 94% observed a single time. Worth noting for this clone: Its antigen is as yet unknown.

The CDR3 covers 15 residues. Trimming took 10 bases from V and 4 from J; bases not matched to a gene: 11. Germline V gene sequence: CDR1 ENHRY, CDR2 SYGVKD. Here the sequenced sample was CD4+ or CD8+ T cells sorted from blood, taken in a trial of the OX40 agonist ivuxolimab. This TCR was recovered from an adult with an advanced solid tumor such as melanoma, head and neck, liver or kidney cancer. This rearrangement joins TRBV10-3 to TRBJ2-1; 9 bases match TRBD2. CDR3 sequence (DNA): TGTGCCACCCTACTGGCTAGCGGGGCTTACAATGAGCAGTTCTTC. Encoded protein: CATLLASGAYNEQFF.